Each of the 30 T cell receptor beta chains below was sequenced from the same sample in a study of blood T cell repertoires in COVID-19. Assay used: immunoSEQ multiplex PCR; TCRdb lists only in-frame clones, some missing. In the table there are about 110,000 clones, around 82% of which are singletons. The sequencing sample was made of peripheral blood. The receptors originated from a human donor in a cohort sampled during active or convalescent COVID-19.

V gene TRBV5-1 combines with J gene TRBJ1-6; 8 nucleotides match TRBD1. This CDR3 region has 14 residues. Trimming removed 4 bases from V and 7 bases from J; junction bases left unmatched: 4. From germline, CDR1 is SGHRS and CDR2 YFSETQ. This CDR3 reads CASSIGQGNSPLHF. CDR3 DNA sequence: TGCGCCAGCAGCATCGGACAGGGAAATTCACCCCTCCACTTT.

This clone has at least ten counts. One junction end does not reproduce the germline sequence, and a read error may be involved. The J gene is TRBJ1-3, the V gene TRBV12-3 or TRBV12-4, with a tentative D call TRBD1 (5 bases). This CDR3 has 10 residues. CDR3 region: CASSLGQVDF. The CDR3, as DNA: TGTGCCAGCAGTCTGGGGCAGGTGGATTTT.

V is TRBV6-6 and J is TRBJ2-1; D is perhaps TRBD2 (6 bases). Trimming pared 7 bases from V and 5 bases from J, leaving 21 bases between. This CDR3 spans 16 amino acids. The germline gives CDR1 MNHNY, CDR2 SVGAGI (reference sequence). CDR3 in amino acids: CASNPAGRPSDNEQFF. The CDR3 bases are TGTGCCAGCAACCCCGCGGGGAGGCCAAGCGACAATGAGCAGTTCTTC.

V and J are TRBV11-3 and TRBJ2-2; TRBD2 matches 14 bases. V dropped 5 bases and J dropped 8; count of bases not matched to a gene: 7. CDR3 length: 16 amino acids. Per germline, CDR1 SGHNT and CDR2 YENEEA. The CDR3 region is CASSHRTSGRIGELFF. CDR3 coding DNA: TGTGCCAGCAGCCACCGGACTAGCGGGAGGATAGGGGAGCTGTTTTTT.

This clone was observed a few times. CDR3 sequence reads: CASSPSGISNQPQHF. As DNA, the CDR3 is TGTGCCAGCTCACCATCAGGGATTAGCAATCAGCCCCAGCATTTT. This sequence joins TRBV18 and TRBJ1-5; possibly TRBD1 for D (5 bases). Germline lookup yields CDR1 KGHSH and CDR2 LQKENI. Trimming shortened V by 2 bases and J by 0 bases, and 8 bases separated the two germline ends. The CDR3 is 15 amino acids.

This clone came up a few times. The gene calls are TRBV11-3 and TRBJ2-1; 12 bases are shared with TRBD2. The ends lost 5 bases at V and 9 bases at J; junction bases unmatched: 8. The CDR3 runs 15 residues. From germline, CDR1 is SGHNT and CDR2 YENEEA. CDR3 sequence (DNA): TGTGCCAGCAGCCGACTAGCGGGAGCGAATAGTGAGCAGTTCTTC. This translates into CASSRLAGANSEQFF.

V usage is TRBV7-3 and J usage is TRBJ1-1; D is unclear. V was clipped by 5 bases and J by 5 bases, with 12 bases between them. CDR1 is SGHTA and CDR2 is FQGTGA in the germline V gene. The CDR3 sequence is 13 residues long. CDR3 loop: CASSRMERTEAFF. CDR3 in DNA: TGTGCCAGCAGCCGGATGGAGAGGACTGAAGCTTTCTTT. Looking up the rest from reference TRBV7-3 and TRBJ1-1 gives the full variable domain: GAGVSQTPSNKVTEKGKYVELRCDPISGHTALYWYRQSLGQGPEFLIYFQGTGAADDSGLPNDRFFAVRPEGSVSTLKIQRTERGDSAVYLCASSRMERTEAFFGQGTRLTVV.

The rearrangement joins TRBV6-2 or TRBV6-3 to TRBJ1-5; D might be TRBD1 (6 bases). V lost 5 bases to trimming and J lost 0 bases, with 14 bases between them. Germline V lookup: CDR1 MNHEY, CDR2 SVGEGT. The CDR3 has 16 residues. CDR3 in amino acids: CASSRVGQNSNQPQHF. In nucleotides, the CDR3 is TGTGCCAGCAGTCGTGTTGGACAGAATAGCAATCAGCCCCAGCATTTT.

V and J are TRBV9 and TRBJ1-3; TRBD1 is a possible D gene (6 bases). Germline V lookup: CDR1 SGDLS, CDR2 YYNGEE. The CDR3 consists of 15 residues. V lost 4 bases and J 4 bases, leaving 15 bases between the germline ends. The CDR3: CASSSRPGVGNTIYF. CDR3 in DNA: TGTGCCAGCAGCAGTCGGCCAGGGGTCGGAAACACCATATATTTT.

A few counts support this clone. V is TRBV14 and J is TRBJ2-3; 9 bases map to TRBD2. The germline CDR1 and CDR2 sequences are SGHDN and FVKESK. The CDR3 length is 17 residues. V dropped 2 bases and J dropped 6; count of bases not matched to a gene: 12. In DNA, the CDR3 is TGTGCCAGCAGCCAATATAAAGCGGGAGGCCGCGTGGATACGCAGTATTTT. It yields the protein CASSQYKAGGRVDTQYF.

This chain links TRBV27 with TRBJ2-3; no reliable D call. Germline V gene data show CDR1 as MNHEY and CDR2 as SMNVEV (reference sequence). V was trimmed by 3 bases and J by 5 bases, leaving 9 bases between them. The CDR3 is 13 amino acids. The CDR3 coding sequence is TGTGCCAGCAGTTTCGAGGTGGGAGATACGCAGTATTTT. This codes for CASSFEVGDTQYF.

The rearrangement uses TRBV6-1 and TRBJ1-1; D not certain. The CDR3 runs to 13 residues. Trimming left V 2 bases short and J 0 bases short, with 4 bases between. The germline gives CDR1 MNHNS, CDR2 SASEGT. The CDR3 loop reads CASSETLNTEAFF. DNA for the CDR3: TGTGCCAGCAGTGAAACACTGAACACTGAAGCTTTCTTT.

This clone was detected only once. The CDR3 DNA follows: TGTGCCAGCAGCGTGTCTACCTATATAACTGGACAGGGGGCTGTGAACACTGAAGCTTTCTTT. Translating it yields CASSVSTYITGQGAVNTEAFF. The chain is built from TRBV9 and TRBJ1-1, with 11 bases aligning to TRBD1. This CDR3 is 21 amino acids long. Germline lookup yields CDR1 SGDLS and CDR2 YYNGEE. Trimming cost V 2 bases and J 0 bases; bases outside gene matches: 18.

The chain joins TRBV6-5 to TRBJ1-4; D is possibly TRBD1 (5 bases). The CDR3 has 14 residues. Germline V gene lookup returns CDR1 MNHEY and CDR2 SVGAGI. V lost 7 bases and J 6 bases, leaving 15 bases between the germline ends. The CDR3, as DNA: TGTGCCAGCAATCGCGGGGGGACTTATGAAAAACTGTTTTTT. Amino acids: CASNRGGTYEKLFF.

The chain joins TRBV23-1 to TRBJ1-5; D is ambiguous. TRBV23-1 is annotated as an ORF whose role is uncertain. V shed 4 bases and J shed 4 bases, with 2 bases lying between them. CDR3 length: 11 residues. CDR3 sequence: CASSPNQPQHF. In nucleotides, the CDR3 is TGCGCCAGCAGTCCGAATCAGCCCCAGCATTTT.

DNA of the CDR3: TGTGCCAGCAGCTTAGCTCCAGGAAGAACAGATACGCAGTATTTT. Translated: CASSLAPGRTDTQYF. V gene TRBV7-6 combines with J gene TRBJ2-3; D is uncertain. V lost 0 bases to trimming and J lost 3 bases, with 10 bases between them. The CDR3 is 15 amino acids. The germline gives CDR1 SGHVS, CDR2 FNYEAQ.

The rearrangement links TRBV4-3 to TRBJ2-2; 10 bases fit TRBD1. V was pared by 3 bases and J by 5 bases, with 6 bases of the junction left unmatched. The CDR3 has 16 amino acids. Germline CDR1 and CDR2: LGHNA and YSLEER. The CDR3 DNA is TGCGCCAGCAGCCACCATTGGACAGGGGGTACCGGGGAGCTGTTTTTT. Amino acids: CASSHHWTGGTGELFF.

V and J are TRBV5-4 and TRBJ1-2, with 7 bases aligning to TRBD1. Germline CDR1 is SGHNT and CDR2 is YYREEE (reference sequence). The J segment lost 4 bases and the V segment lost 0 bases, leaving 15 bases of the junction unmatched. The CDR3 is 18 amino acids. CDR3 protein: CASSLDVGLTGASYGYTF. CDR3 DNA: TGTGCCAGCAGCTTGGACGTAGGGTTAACAGGGGCCAGCTATGGCTACACCTTC.

The CDR3 loop is CASTPDRAGYTF. CDR3 bases: TGTGCCAGTACCCCAGACAGGGCTGGCTACACCTTC. This chain connects TRBV19 to TRBJ1-2; 7 bases line up with TRBD1. V lost 7 bases and J lost 7; bases outside the gene matches: 6. Germline loops: CDR1 LNHDA, CDR2 SQIVND (reference sequence). There are 12 residues in the CDR3.

This clone was detected only once. This chain links TRBV5-4 with TRBJ1-1, with a tentative D call TRBD1 (5 bases). The CDR3 loop spans 15 amino acids. The ends were cut back, 0 bases at V and 10 bases at J, with 19 bases in the middle. Germline CDR1 and CDR2: SGHNT and YYREEE (reference sequence). CDR3 sequence (DNA): TGTGCCAGCAGCTTGGCTGGGTGGAGGGGAAGGGGAGCTTTCTTT. Translated: CASSLAGWRGRGAFF.

This sequence joins TRBV7-2 and TRBJ2-2; the match to TRBD2 covers 7 bases. The CDR3 loop spans 17 amino acids. Germline V CDR1 and CDR2: SGHTA, FQGNSA. The junction had 6 bases not matched to a gene; V was cut back by 2 bases and J by 0 bases. The CDR3 here is CASSLLVAGANTGELFF. The CDR3 bases are TGTGCCAGCAGCTTATTGGTTGCGGGGGCGAACACCGGGGAGCTGTTTTTT.

This chain links TRBV28 with TRBJ1-6; D is ambiguous. In germline, CDR1 is MDHEN, CDR2 SYDVKM. The CDR3 is 14 residues long. The V and J ends lost 4 bases and 7 bases respectively, with 11 bases between them. CDR3: CASSSTLGNSPLHF. The CDR3 nucleotides read TGTGCCAGCAGTTCAACCCTCGGGAATTCACCCCTCCACTTT.

This chain links TRBV13 with TRBJ1-4; 7 nucleotides agree with TRBD1. Germline CDR1 PRHDT, CDR2 FYEKMQ (reference sequence). V dropped 2 bases and J dropped 8; count of bases not matched to a gene: 8. CDR3 length: 15 residues. The CDR3, as DNA: TGTGCCAGCAGCTTATCGACAGGGTTTGGGGAAAAACTGTTTTTT. This gives the protein CASSLSTGFGEKLFF.

The rearrangement uses TRBV30 and TRBJ2-1; 10 bases fit TRBD2. Per the germline V gene, CDR1 is GTSNPN and CDR2 is SVGIG (reference sequence). The junction had 12 bases not matched to a gene; V was cut back by 5 bases and J by 5 bases. The CDR3 loop spans 16 amino acids. CDR3 in DNA: TGTGCCTGGGACAGCAAGCCGGGACTAGCGAACAATGAGCAGTTCTTC. It translates to CAWDSKPGLANNEQFF.

The CDR3 DNA reads as TGTGCCTGGGGGAGGGGACAGGGGGACGCAGATACGCAGTATTTT. Encoded protein: CAWGRGQGDADTQYF. The rearrangement uses TRBV30 and TRBJ2-3, with 11 bases identical to TRBD1. The V segment lost 5 bases and the J segment 4 bases; nucleotides outside the gene matches: 8. From germline, CDR1 is GTSNPN and CDR2 SVGIG (reference sequence). The CDR3 is made up of 15 amino acids.

The rearrangement uses TRBV3-1 (or the pseudogene TRBV3-2) and TRBJ1-5, with D possibly being TRBD1 (5 bases). The CDR3 is made up of 16 amino acids. Germline-derived CDR1 and CDR2 are LGHDT and YNNKEL (reference sequence). V gave up 0 bases and J gave up 4 bases, with 13 bases separating them. The CDR3, as DNA: TGTGCCAGCAGCCAAGATGGAGGGGCGTCAAATCAGCCCCAGCATTTT. Translated: CASSQDGGASNQPQHF.

The chain combines TRBV21-1 with TRBJ2-2; TRBD2 is the table's D call, not checked against the DNA. TRBV21-1 is flagged as a pseudogene. The CDR3 length is 17 residues. CDR3 in amino acids: CASSKKPARTRPRELFF. CDR3 DNA: TGTGCCAGCAGCAAGAAACCGGCGCGGACTCGACCCCGGGAGCTGTTTTTT.

This clone appeared a few times. CDR3 DNA sequence: TGTGCCAGCAGCATCCCTCAGGGGATTGCTTTCTTT. This sequence encodes CASSIPQGIAFF. The rearrangement uses TRBV7-9 and TRBJ1-1; D possibly corresponds to TRBD1 (6 bases). Germline V gives CDR1 SEHNR, CDR2 FQNEAQ (reference sequence). V was cut by 5 bases and J by 11 bases, with 15 bases left in between. This CDR3 has 12 amino acids.

DNA for the CDR3: TGTGCCAGCAGCCCGGGACAATTAATTGTGAATACACCCCTCCACTTT. Its protein is CASSPGQLIVNTPLHF. The chain has TRBV6-4 and TRBJ1-6; maybe TRBD1 (6 bases). V was shortened by 6 bases and J by 11 bases, with 23 bases between the two germline ends. The CDR3 length is 16 residues. CDR1 is MRHNA and CDR2 is SNTAGT in the germline V gene.

The genes are TRBV4-3 and TRBJ2-5, with D tentatively TRBD2 (7 bases). The CDR3 length is 14 residues. CDR1 is LGHNA and CDR2 is YSLEER in the germline V gene. V dropped 0 bases and J dropped 7 bases, with 12 bases sitting between them. CDR3 region: CASSQDQRGGTQYF. CDR3 bases: TGCGCCAGCAGCCAAGATCAGAGGGGGGGGACCCAGTACTTC.